The rows below give T cell receptor beta chains drawn from one sample of a study of shared clonotypes between healthy human individuals. The protocol was immunoSEQ multiplex PCR, while the TCRdb copy is restricted to in-frame clones and leaves out a portion. The table lists roughly 2.1 million clones, 85% to 95% of them singletons. The specimen sequenced was naive CD8+ T cells from PBMCs. The receptors were gathered from a man between 18 and 35 years old in good health. Some clones in this sample may be carry-over from other donors' samples. Both conserved end residues are part of each CDR3. A D gene is named only where the DNA matches it firmly. Size is omitted from some rows. Given values are once, few, many or a class for expanded clones.

j_call d_call clone_size v_call cdr3_aa cdr3_nt
TRBJ2-7 TRBD1 . TRBV27 CASSPRQGAVSYEQYF TGTGCCAGCAGTCCGCGACAGGGGGCTGTCTCCTACGAGCAGTACTTC
TRBJ2-7 . . TRBV28 CASTSSPYEQYF TGTGCCAGCACTTCTAGTCCGTACGAGCAGTACTTC
TRBJ2-7 . . TRBV27 CASSLLGQPSYEQYF TGTGCCAGCAGCTTACTAGGACAGCCCTCCTACGAGCAGTACTTC
TRBJ1-1 . . TRBV10-3 CAISESRTEAFF TGTGCCATCAGTGAGTCTCGGACAGAAGCTTTCTTT
TRBJ2-1 TRBD1 . TRBV7-9 CASSSRTGGYYNEQFF TGTGCCAGCAGCTCGAGGACAGGGGGCTATTACAATGAGCAGTTCTTC
TRBJ2-5 . few TRBV2 CASTAGGTQETQYF TGTGCCAGCACGGCCGGAGGAACCCAAGAGACCCAGTACTTC
TRBJ2-7 TRBD2 . TRBV4-1 CASSQGTSGRYEQYF TGCGCCAGCAGCCAAGGGACTAGCGGGAGGTACGAGCAGTACTTC
TRBJ2-3 TRBD2 . TRBV28 CASGRRETGPDTQYF TGTGCCAGCGGAAGGCGGGAGACGGGCCCAGATACGCAGTATTTT
TRBJ1-2 . . TRBV5-4 CASSFFSGIAVNGYTF TGTGCCAGCAGCTTTTTTTCTGGTATAGCAGTTAATGGCTACACCTTC
TRBJ2-7 . . TRBV9 CASSAPRSYEQYF TGTGCCAGCAGCGCGCCTAGGTCCTACGAGCAGTACTTC
TRBJ1-4 TRBD1 . TRBV28 CASSSSPRTGNEKLFF TGTGCCAGCAGCTCTAGCCCCAGGACAGGGAATGAAAAACTGTTTTTT
TRBJ1-1 TRBD1 few TRBV28 CASSLRGRTEAFF TGTGCCAGCAGTTTAAGGGGGCGGACTGAAGCTTTCTTT
TRBJ2-7 TRBD1 . TRBV4-1 CASSHARTGARAYEQYF TGCGCCAGCAGCCACGCACGGACAGGGGCCAGAGCCTACGAGCAGTACTTC
TRBJ2-5 . once TRBV7-3 CASSLNLGETQYF TGTGCCAGCAGCTTAAATTTAGGAGAGACCCAGTACTTC
TRBJ2-7 . once TRBV6-5 CASSDTGLEQYF TGTGCCAGCAGTGACACAGGGCTTGAGCAGTACTTC
TRBJ2-7 TRBD1 . TRBV27 CASSNLGQTYEQYF TGTGCCAGCAGCAACCTGGGACAGACCTACGAGCAGTACTTC
TRBJ2-2 TRBD1 once TRBV9 CASSLRTGASEELFF TGTGCCAGCAGCCTCCGGACAGGGGCGAGCGAGGAGCTGTTTTTT
TRBJ2-7 TRBD1 . TRBV2 CASSVPDGDRPYEQYF TGTGCCAGCAGTGTCCCCGACGGGGACAGGCCCTACGAGCAGTACTTC
TRBJ2-7 . . TRBV28 CASMTGAYEQYF TGTGCCAGCATGACGGGGGCCTACGAGCAGTACTTC
TRBJ2-2 TRBD1 . TRBV27 CASSYRTGRTGELFF TGTGCCAGCAGTTACCGGACAGGGAGGACCGGGGAGCTGTTTTTT
TRBJ2-7 TRBD1 . TRBV27 CASSLSPGTGDREQYF TGTGCCAGCAGCCTTTCCCCCGGGACAGGGGACCGGGAGCAGTACTTC
TRBJ2-7 TRBD1 . TRBV11-2 CASSWGTGGHYEQYF TGTGCCAGCAGCTGGGGGACAGGGGGCCACTACGAGCAGTACTTC
TRBJ2-7 . . TRBV25-1 CASRGGGLHEQYF TGTGCCAGCAGAGGAGGGGGATTGCACGAGCAGTACTTC
TRBJ1-1 . . TRBV9 CASSVSGTPRENTEAFF TGTGCCAGCAGCGTTTCCGGGACACCGAGAGAGAACACTGAAGCTTTCTTT
TRBJ2-3 TRBD2 . TRBV9 CASSVLLAGADTQYF TGTGCCAGCAGCGTACTACTAGCGGGAGCAGATACGCAGTATTTT
TRBJ2-1 . . TRBV29-1 CSTGDLLIGRQFF TGCTCCACGGGGGACTTACTAATAGGAAGGCAGTTCTTC
TRBJ2-5 . . TRBV4-1 CASSQELEETQYF TGCGCCAGCAGCCAAGAATTGGAAGAGACCCAGTACTTC
TRBJ2-3 . . TRBV28 CASSQTGVSTDTQYF TGTGCCAGCAGCCAAACCGGGGTTAGCACAGATACGCAGTATTTT
TRBJ2-7 TRBD2 . TRBV11-3 CASSLGETSGTYEQYF TGTGCCAGCAGCCTCGGGGAGACTAGCGGGACGTACGAGCAGTACTTC
TRBJ1-1 . . TRBV28 CASSPRGITEAFF TGTGCCAGCAGTCCCAGGGGTATCACTGAAGCTTTCTTT
TRBJ2-4 . . TRBV19 CASSIGGKNIQYF TGTGCCAGTAGTATCGGGGGTAAAAACATTCAGTACTTC
TRBJ2-1 TRBD2 . TRBV11-3 CASSLDGTSGTEQFF TGTGCCAGCAGCTTAGACGGGACTAGCGGCACAGAGCAGTTCTTC
TRBJ1-1 TRBD1 once TRBV29-1 CSVAGDRGPSEAFF TGCAGCGTTGCAGGGGACAGGGGTCCCTCTGAAGCTTTCTTT
TRBJ2-1 . . TRBV28 CASSWPRGHEQFF TGTGCCAGCAGCTGGCCGCGAGGGCATGAGCAGTTCTTC
TRBJ2-7 . . TRBV6-6 CASSYSGFNRYEQYF TGTGCCAGCAGTTACTCGGGCTTTAACAGGTACGAGCAGTACTTC
TRBJ1-2 TRBD1 . TRBV12-5 CASGPGQGDYGYTF TGTGCTAGTGGACCTGGACAGGGAGACTATGGCTACACCTTC
TRBJ2-1 . . TRBV25-1 CASSGPSNEQFF TGTGCCAGCAGTGGCCCGAGCAATGAGCAGTTCTTC
TRBJ2-7 . . TRBV7-6 CASSDSRDRYEQYF TGTGCCAGCAGCGACTCTAGGGACCGATACGAGCAGTACTTC
TRBJ2-3 . . TRBV27 CASSPWTTDTQYF TGTGCCAGCAGTCCCTGGACAACAGATACGCAGTATTTT
TRBJ2-7 . . TRBV2 CASTSEAYEQYF TGTGCCAGCACCTCCGAGGCATACGAGCAGTACTTC
TRBJ2-7 TRBD2 . TRBV27 CTSSGRANEQYF TGTACCAGTTCAGGGAGGGCCAACGAGCAGTACTTC
TRBJ1-2 TRBD1 once TRBV9 CASSQGTAPPNYGYTF TGTGCCAGCAGCCAAGGGACAGCCCCCCCTAACTATGGCTACACCTTC